The 20 T cell receptor beta chains presented below share a single source sample, sequenced in a study of T cells in Graves' hyperthyroidism and ophthalmopathy. Amplification yielded TCR beta CDR3 regions, with RNA transcripts as the source. A set of HTBI primers served as the primers for a first-round RT-PCR of the TCR CDR3. TCRdb used MiXCR to reprocess the multiplex PCR reads, holding one entry per CDR3 protein. The sample lists around 200,000 distinct CDR3 sequences, roughly 18% occurring once. Sequencing used blood. The receptors derive from a man aged 35 to 55 with Graves' hyperthyroidism.

This clonotype was picked up a small number of times. The V call is TRBV7-8, the J call TRBJ1-2; 8 bases align to TRBD1. The CDR3 totals 15 residues. The ends lost 5 bases at V and 0 bases at J; junction bases unmatched: 5. The germline V gene has CDR1 SGHVS and CDR2 FQNEAQ. The DNA of the CDR3 is TGTGCCAGCAGCCCACAGGACAGGGCTAACTATGGCTACACCTTC. Its protein is CASSPQDRANYGYTF.

This clonotype was seen many times. The V and J genes are TRBV5-1 and TRBJ1-1; 11 nucleotides line up with TRBD1. Germline V CDR1 and CDR2: SGHRS, YFSETQ. Trimming removed 4 bases from V and 6 bases from J; junction bases left unmatched: 11. This CDR3 has 16 residues. The CDR3 sequence: CASSTRTGGDVAEAFF. The CDR3 nucleotides read TGCGCCAGCAGCACCAGGACAGGGGGCGATGTCGCTGAAGCTTTCTTT.

V usage is TRBV19 and J usage is TRBJ2-7, with 7 bases identical to TRBD1. With 2 bases clipped from V and 2 bases from J, the junction kept 3 bases outside the gene matches. Germline-derived CDR1 and CDR2 are LNHDA and SQIVND (reference sequence). This CDR3 spans 14 amino acids. The CDR3 loop reads CASSIIGTAYEQYF. For the CDR3, the DNA is TGTGCCAGTAGTATAATCGGGACAGCCTACGAGCAGTACTTC.

This clonotype was counted many times. The chain has TRBV6-6 and TRBJ1-1; tentatively, D is TRBD1 (6 bases). V dropped 2 bases and J dropped 9 bases, with 19 bases sitting between them. The germline gives CDR1 MNHNY, CDR2 SVGAGI (reference sequence). CDR3 length: 15 residues. As DNA, the CDR3 is TGTGCCAGCAGTTACGGGGGCGCCCCGAGTGTACAAGCTTTCTTT. This gives the protein CASSYGGAPSVQAFF.

This clonotype was found many times. This chain uses TRBV7-2 with TRBJ2-1; unclear D gene. CDR3 length equals 13 residues. V lost 4 bases and J 8 bases, leaving 12 bases between the germline ends. Germline CDR1 and CDR2: SGHTA and FQGNSA. In nucleotides, the CDR3 is TGTGCCAGCAGCTCTGGACCTAGGGATGAGCAGTTCTTC. It specifies CASSSGPRDEQFF.

Comments on this clonotype: This clone may be a read error of a much larger clone one base away. This chain uses TRBV18 with TRBJ2-5; no reliable D call. Germline CDR1 KGHSH, CDR2 LQKENI. The CDR3 sequence is 11 residues long. V gave up 2 bases and J gave up 12 bases, with 10 bases separating them. The CDR3 loop is CASSPSTEEYF. CDR3 bases: TGTGCCAGCTCACCAAGCACAGAAGAGTACTTC.

This clonotype appeared many times. V usage is TRBV4-1 and J usage is TRBJ1-5; perhaps TRBD1 as D (6 bases). Germline CDR1 is MGHRA and CDR2 is YSYEKL. This CDR3 is 16 amino acids long. V was trimmed by 0 bases and J by 6 bases, leaving 15 bases between them. For the CDR3, the DNA is TGCGCCAGCAGCCAAGAGGTTCCGGGGGGCGTTCAGCCCCAGCATTTT. It encodes CASSQEVPGGVQPQHF.

This clonotype was recorded at least ten times. This chain uses TRBV7-6 with TRBJ1-6; D call uncertain. Trimming pared 1 base from V and 9 bases from J, leaving 10 bases between. CDR3 size: 14 residues. Germline V gene lookup returns CDR1 SGHVS and CDR2 FNYEAQ. In DNA, the CDR3 is TGTGCCAGCAGCTTAGGCACTAGTGTTTCACCCCTCCACTTT. It encodes CASSLGTSVSPLHF.

The table lists this clonotype with many counts. The chain combines TRBV7-2 with TRBJ2-3; D is possibly TRBD1 or TRBD2 (5 bases each). Germline assignment: CDR1 SGHTA and CDR2 FQGNSA. V dropped 3 bases and J dropped 2 bases, with 12 bases sitting between them. The CDR3 length is 15 residues. The chain's CDR3 is CASSFSGTTTDTQYF. As DNA, the CDR3 is TGTGCCAGCAGCTTTTCCGGGACCACCACAGATACGCAGTATTTT.

This chain connects TRBV20-1 to TRBJ2-1, with D uncertain. The V and J ends lost 1 base and 2 bases respectively, with 9 bases between them. The CDR3 spans 14 residues. Germline CDR1 and CDR2: DFQATT and SNEGSKA (reference sequence). In DNA, the CDR3 is TGCAGTGCTAGAGGCGATTCCACCTACAATGAGCAGTTCTTC. It encodes CSARGDSTYNEQFF.

The sample holds many counts of this clonotype. Here the CDR3 DNA reads TGTGCCAGCAGTATCACGACAGGGGGCTACGAGCAGTACTTC. This encodes CASSITTGGYEQYF. The rearrangement joins TRBV12-3 or TRBV12-4 to TRBJ2-7; 9 bases match TRBD1. With 5 bases clipped from V and 3 bases from J, the junction kept 5 bases outside the gene matches. This CDR3 has 14 amino acids.

The chain links TRBV20-1 to TRBJ1-2, with D perhaps TRBD1 (6 bases). CDR1 and CDR2 from the germline V gene are DFQATT and SNEGSKA (reference sequence). The CDR3 consists of 15 residues. Trimming removed 1 base at V and 4 bases at J, with 16 bases between. For the CDR3, the DNA is TGCAGTGCTAGAGTTCAGGGGTCTTCACCCTATGGCTACACCTTC. This encodes CSARVQGSSPYGYTF.

This clonotype was counted ten times or more. The rearrangement links TRBV7-2 to TRBJ2-7; D may be TRBD2 (6 bases). CDR1 and CDR2 (germline): SGHTA, FQGNSA. V lost 0 bases and J lost 5, with 8 bases in between. The CDR3 has 13 amino acids. The CDR3 reads CASSLAPSDEQYF. In DNA form, the CDR3 reads TGTGCCAGCAGCTTAGCCCCTAGCGACGAGCAGTACTTC.

This clonotype was seen at least ten times. The V call is TRBV18, the J call TRBJ1-5; the D gene is possibly TRBD1 (6 bases). Trimming took 3 bases from V and 7 from J, leaving 13 bases between them. This CDR3 is built from 14 residues. Germline V gives CDR1 KGHSH, CDR2 LQKENI. The CDR3 bases are TGTGCCAGCTCACCCGACAGGTCGGACCAGCCCCAGCATTTT. Translating gives CASSPDRSDQPQHF.

V gene TRBV19 combines with J gene TRBJ2-3; D gene uncertain. Trimming pared 2 bases from V and 8 bases from J, leaving 17 bases between. CDR1 LNHDA and CDR2 SQIVND come from the germline V gene (reference sequence). This CDR3 spans 15 amino acids. DNA for the CDR3: TGTGCCAGTAGTATATCCCAGGTCGTAGCTGGTACGCAGTATTTT. Encoded protein: CASSISQVVAGTQYF.

This clonotype showed up many times. A read error is possible here, since a much larger clone lies one base away. The chain recombines TRBV28 with TRBJ2-2; D might be TRBD1 (6 bases). Germline V lookup: CDR1 MDHEN, CDR2 SYDVKM. The V end lost 6 bases, the J end lost 2 bases, and 13 bases lay between the germline ends. The CDR3 is made up of 15 amino acids. CDR3 amino acids: CASRSGEVNTGELFF. The CDR3 nucleotides read TGTGCCAGCAGGTCAGGGGAAGTAAACACCGGGGAGCTGTTTTTT.

This clonotype was detected many times. The chain joins TRBV12-3 or TRBV12-4 to TRBJ1-2; 7 nucleotides agree with TRBD1. The J segment lost 3 bases and the V segment lost 2 bases, leaving 9 bases of the junction unmatched. This CDR3 has 16 amino acids. DNA of the CDR3: TGTGCCAGCAGTTTAATTGAAGGGACAGCTTACTATGGCTACACCTTC. Its translation: CASSLIEGTAYYGYTF.

This clonotype was picked up a small number of times. This chain links TRBV4-3 with TRBJ2-2; TRBD1 agrees at 8 bases. Germline CDR1 is LGHNA and CDR2 is YSLEER. The CDR3 sequence is 16 residues long. J lost 4 bases, V lost 3 bases, and 7 bases had no gene match. The CDR3 sequence: CASSQLTGAITGELFF. In nucleotides, the CDR3 is TGCGCCAGCAGCCAGCTGACAGGGGCCATCACCGGGGAGCTGTTTTTT.

The table lists this clonotype with many counts. The rearrangement links TRBV12-3 or TRBV12-4 to TRBJ1-5; 7 bases match TRBD1. V dropped 0 bases and J dropped 5; count of bases not matched to a gene: 7. The CDR3 contains 16 residues. DNA of the CDR3: TGTGCCAGCAGTTTAGCGAACAGGGGAGGTGATCAGCCCCAGCATTTT. Translation gives CASSLANRGGDQPQHF.

This clonotype was detected many times. This chain joins TRBV7-6 and TRBJ2-2, with unresolved D. V was trimmed by 5 bases and J by 0 bases, leaving 16 bases between them. CDR1 is SGHVS, CDR2 FNYEAQ, per germline. This CDR3 spans 17 amino acids. The CDR3 loop reads CASSESTFTANTGELFF. The CDR3 bases are TGTGCCAGCAGCGAATCCACGTTTACAGCGAACACCGGGGAGCTGTTTTTT.